These 30 T cell receptor beta chains were sequenced from one sample in a study of T-cell memory formation after mild COVID-19. TCRdb called the 5' RACE reads again in MiXCR, with one record for every CDR3 protein. Of about 440,000 distinct CDR3 sequences in the sample, around 18% are singletons; the top ten hold around 8.4%. Sequencing was carried out using PBMCs or a T cell subset sorted from them (not recorded which). The receptors originated from an adult woman who had mild COVID-19 (a few samples of this study predate the infection). Cell type and time point are not known.

This clonotype was detected a few times. This chain links TRBV7-2 with TRBJ2-3; 8 nucleotides agree with TRBD2. Germline V gene data show CDR1 as SGHTA and CDR2 as FQGNSA. The trim removed 5 bases at V and 11 bases at J, leaving 6 bases unmatched. The CDR3 spans 12 residues. The CDR3 reads CASSPLAGLQYF. CDR3 sequence (DNA): TGTGCCAGCAGCCCTCTAGCGGGCCTGCAGTATTTT.

The gene calls are TRBV30 and TRBJ1-1; D possibly corresponds to TRBD1 (5 bases). In germline, CDR1 is GTSNPN, CDR2 SVGIG (reference sequence). The CDR3 spans 13 residues. Trimming took off 2 bases at V and 3 bases at J, with 10 bases between the two ends. The CDR3 nucleotides read TGTGCCTGGAGTCCAGGGACGGACACTGAAGCTTTCTTT. Its protein is CAWSPGTDTEAFF. The whole variable domain, remainder taken from reference TRBV30 and TRBJ1-1, is SQTIHQWPATLVQPVGSPLSLECTVEGTSNPNLYWYRQAAGRGLQLLFYSVGIGQISSEVPQNLSASRPQDRQFILSSKKLLLSDSGFYLCAWSPGTDTEAFFGQGTRLTVV.

CDR3 region: CASTIQGLNQPQHF. CDR3 coding DNA: TGTGCCAGCACCATACAGGGCCTTAATCAGCCCCAGCATTTT. The gene calls are TRBV2 and TRBJ1-5, with D possibly matching TRBD1 (6 bases). Per the germline V gene, CDR1 is SNHLY and CDR2 is FYNNEI. The length of the CDR3 is 14 residues. The V end was cut by 7 bases, the J end by 4 bases, with 14 bases between.

The rearrangement links TRBV5-5 to TRBJ1-6, with no clear D. The CDR3 contains 15 residues. Deletions cut 1 base from V and 4 bases from J, with 9 bases between. Looked up from germline, CDR1 is SGHKS and CDR2 is YYEKEE (reference sequence). The CDR3 nucleotides read TGTGCCAGCAGCTTGTTACAGCTTTATAATTCACCCCTCCACTTT. Its translation: CASSLLQLYNSPLHF.

The table lists this clonotype with many counts. This sequence joins TRBV7-3 and TRBJ2-5; the D gene is possibly TRBD1 (5 bases). CDR1 and CDR2 from the germline V gene are SGHTA and FQGTGA. The CDR3 sequence is 14 residues long. V was trimmed by 5 bases and J by 5 bases, leaving 15 bases between them. CDR3 residues: CASSTLGPGETQYF. CDR3 bases: TGTGCCAGCAGCACCCTGGGGCCAGGGGAGACCCAGTACTTC.

This clonotype was picked up many times. V gene TRBV27 combines with J gene TRBJ2-7; D is perhaps TRBD1 (6 bases). The ends were cut back, 6 bases at V and 0 bases at J, with 15 bases in the middle. Germline lookup yields CDR1 MNHEY and CDR2 SMNVEV (reference sequence). The CDR3 length is 15 residues. CDR3 nucleotide sequence: TGTGCCAGCAGCGCGAGGGGGTGGGACTCCTACGAGCAGTACTTC. Its translation: CASSARGWDSYEQYF.

The rearrangement links TRBV7-8 to TRBJ2-1; a weak D match, TRBD2 (5 bases). Trimming shortened V by 5 bases and J by 7 bases, and 18 bases separated the two germline ends. This CDR3 spans 15 amino acids. Germline CDR1 SGHVS, CDR2 FQNEAQ. The CDR3 DNA reads TGTGCCAGCAGCCCACAGCGGATTAGTTCGAATGAGCAGTTCTTC. It specifies CASSPQRISSNEQFF.

This clonotype has just a few counts. One junction end does not reproduce the germline sequence, and a read error may be involved. The chain uses TRBV7-7 and TRBJ2-3, with D unresolved. The V gene's germline CDR1 is SSHAT and CDR2 FNYEAQ (reference sequence). This CDR3 comprises 13 residues. The CDR3 DNA follows: TGTGCTAGCAGCTCGATACCTAGTGATACGCAGTATTTT. This sequence encodes CASSSIPSDTQYF. Looking up the rest from reference TRBV7-7 and TRBJ2-3 gives the full variable domain: GAGVSQSPRYKVTKRGQDVTLRCDPISSHATLYWYQQALGQGPEFLTYFNYEAQPDKSGLPSDRFSAERPEGSISTLTIQRTEQRDSAMYRCASSSIPSDTQYFGPGTRLTVL.

The table lists this clonotype with a few counts. This chain uses TRBV20-1 with TRBJ2-7, with D uncertain. The CDR3 loop spans 15 amino acids. Germline CDR1 reads DFQATT; CDR2 reads SNEGSKA (reference sequence). V lost 0 bases, J lost 1 base, and 13 bases lay in between. CDR3 loop: CSAREETLSSYEQYF. CDR3 nucleotides: TGCAGTGCTAGAGAAGAGACGCTCAGTTCCTACGAGCAGTACTTC.

Of note for this clonotype: A junction end diverges from the germline sequence, so it may reflect a read error. J is TRBJ1-2 and V is TRBV7-9; D may be TRBD1 (5 bases). Germline CDR1 reads SEHNR; CDR2 reads FQNEAQ (reference sequence). This CDR3 contains 15 residues. The CDR3 spells CAGSSPGRINYGYTF. The CDR3 DNA follows: TGTGCCGGCAGCTCACCGGGACGGATCAACTATGGCTACACCTTC.

In this sample, this clonotype turned up a few times. V is TRBV11-3 and J is TRBJ1-1; 8 bases align to TRBD1. Trimming at V came to 5 bases and at J to 3 bases, leaving 8 bases not matched to a gene. The CDR3 consists of 15 residues. Per the germline V gene, CDR1 is SGHNT and CDR2 is YENEEA. The CDR3 protein is CASSHGQGGYTEAFF. CDR3 nucleotide sequence: TGTGCCAGCAGCCATGGACAGGGCGGGTACACTGAAGCTTTCTTT.

This clonotype was seen more than once but under ten times. The chain has TRBV19 and TRBJ1-1; D unresolved. Germline V lookup: CDR1 LNHDA, CDR2 SQIVND (reference sequence). The CDR3 extends over 11 amino acids. V dropped 7 bases and J dropped 1 base, with 4 bases sitting between them. The CDR3 coding sequence is TGTGCCAGTAATTGGAACACTGAAGCTTTCTTT. As protein: CASNWNTEAFF.

The gene calls are TRBV5-1 and TRBJ2-2; a weak D match, TRBD1 (6 bases). V gave up 7 bases and J gave up 8 bases, with 9 bases separating them. This CDR3 contains 11 residues. The V gene's germline CDR1 is SGHRS and CDR2 YFSETQ. In DNA, the CDR3 is TGCGCCAGCTCCGGACAGGGGGAGCTGTTTTTT. Translating it yields CASSGQGELFF.

This clonotype came up a few times. The chain recombines TRBV15 with TRBJ2-7; 9 bases line up with TRBD1. The V and J ends lost 3 bases and 2 bases, in that order; junction bases with no gene match: 2. The CDR3 sequence is 14 residues long. From germline, CDR1 is LNHNV and CDR2 YYDKDF (reference sequence). The CDR3 loop reads CATSRDRGAYEQYF. The CDR3 nucleotides are TGTGCCACCAGCAGGGACAGGGGAGCCTACGAGCAGTACTTC.

This chain joins TRBV6-2 or TRBV6-3 and TRBJ2-1; D might be TRBD1 (5 bases). The CDR3 is 11 residues long. CDR1 is MNHEY and CDR2 is SVGEGT in the germline V gene. Trimming cost V 6 bases and J 7 bases, with 7 bases left between them. The CDR3 region is CASRAGNEQFF. CDR3 nucleotides: TGTGCCAGCAGGGCAGGGAATGAGCAGTTCTTC.

In this sample, this clonotype turned up a few times. The CDR3 bases are TGTGCCAGCAGCTTTGCAGGGGGCGGCTACGAGCAGTACTTC. This sequence encodes CASSFAGGGYEQYF. V gene TRBV7-9 combines with J gene TRBJ2-7; 8 bases line up with TRBD1. V shed 3 bases and J 3 bases; nucleotides not matched to a gene: 4. The CDR3 sequence is 14 residues long. The germline gives CDR1 SEHNR, CDR2 FQNEAQ (reference sequence).

DNA for the CDR3: TGTGCCGGGAGGACTAGCGGTTCCTACGAGCAGTACTTC. Protein sequence: CAGRTSGSYEQYF. The rearrangement joins TRBV5-4 to TRBJ2-7; 10 bases fit TRBD2. This CDR3 region has 13 residues. The V gene's germline CDR1 is SGHNT and CDR2 YYREEE (reference sequence). V lost 10 bases, J lost 1 base, and 5 bases stayed unmatched.

CDR3 nucleotides: TGTGCCAGCTCGGGGACTAGCGGGGACGGCGAGCAGTACTTC. Its protein is CASSGTSGDGEQYF. V usage is TRBV18 and J usage is TRBJ2-7; 13 bases are shared with TRBD2. This CDR3 is built from 14 residues. CDR1 is KGHSH and CDR2 is LQKENI in the germline V gene. The V segment lost 6 bases and the J segment 6 bases; nucleotides outside the gene matches: 5.

The V and J genes are TRBV5-1 and TRBJ2-3; 10 bases align to TRBD1. In germline, CDR1 is SGHRS, CDR2 YFSETQ. V gave up 2 bases and J gave up 2 bases; unmatched junction bases: 5. The CDR3 extends over 16 amino acids. As DNA, the CDR3 is TGCGCCAGCAGCTTCGGGGGACAGGGGAACACAGATACGCAGTATTTT. This sequence encodes CASSFGGQGNTDTQYF.

This clonotype was observed a few times. V is TRBV27 and J is TRBJ2-7; 10 positions match TRBD1. Trimming at V came to 3 bases and at J to 5 bases, leaving 4 bases not matched to a gene. Germline lookup yields CDR1 MNHEY and CDR2 SMNVEV (reference sequence). The CDR3 is 14 amino acids. This chain's CDR3 is CASSFGTGDHEQYF. The CDR3, as DNA: TGTGCCAGCAGTTTCGGGACAGGGGACCACGAGCAGTACTTC.

The rearrangement joins TRBV24-1 to TRBJ2-1; TRBD1 matches 9 bases. The length of the CDR3 is 17 residues. V lost 4 bases and J lost 4; bases outside the gene matches: 10. CDR1 is KGHDR, CDR2 SFDVKD, per germline. CDR3 protein: CATSDHRVGTGYNEQFF. CDR3 bases: TGTGCCACCAGTGACCACCGGGTGGGGACAGGGTACAATGAGCAGTTCTTC.

The chain carries TRBV5-1 and TRBJ2-7; 9 nucleotides line up with TRBD1. CDR1 SGHRS and CDR2 YFSETQ come from the germline V gene. The CDR3 has 16 residues. V dropped 0 bases and J dropped 3; count of bases not matched to a gene: 7. CDR3 protein: CASSLAFGQGNYEQYF. In DNA, the CDR3 is TGCGCCAGCAGCTTGGCCTTCGGACAGGGGAACTACGAGCAGTACTTC.

This clonotype was counted a few times. V is TRBV7-9 and J is TRBJ1-2; possibly TRBD1 for D (5 bases). In germline, CDR1 is SEHNR, CDR2 FQNEAQ (reference sequence). This CDR3 is 12 amino acids long. V shed 7 bases and J shed 4 bases, with 10 bases lying between them. The CDR3 sequence: CASTPDSYGYTF. CDR3 sequence (DNA): TGTGCCAGCACCCCCGACAGCTATGGCTACACCTTC. Combining the CDR3 with reference TRBV7-9 and TRBJ1-2 gives the whole variable domain DTGVSQNPRHKITKRGQNVTFRCDPISEHNRLYWYRQTLGQGPEFLTYFQNEAQLEKSRLLSDRFSAERPKGSFSTLEIQRTEQGDSAMYLCASTPDSYGYTFGSGTRLTVV.

This clonotype appeared many times. V gene TRBV3-1 combines with J gene TRBJ2-5; TRBD2 aligns across 15 bases. Germline V gene sequence: CDR1 LGHDT, CDR2 YNNKEL (reference sequence). With 3 bases clipped from V and 4 bases from J, the junction kept 0 bases outside the gene matches. CDR3 length equals 15 residues. CDR3 sequence reads: CASSQGLAGGETQYF. CDR3 DNA sequence: TGTGCCAGCAGCCAGGGACTAGCGGGAGGAGAGACCCAGTACTTC.

The chain links TRBV10-3 to TRBJ1-6, with TRBD1 matching 10 bases. The CDR3 length is 14 residues. From germline, CDR1 is ENHRY and CDR2 SYGVKD. V was clipped by 6 bases and J by 5 bases; unmatched bases: 1. The CDR3 DNA is TGTGCCATCAGGGGGACAGGGGATAATTCACCCCTCCACTTT. It encodes CAIRGTGDNSPLHF.

The chain uses TRBV24-1 and TRBJ2-1; 13 positions match TRBD2. From germline, CDR1 is KGHDR and CDR2 SFDVKD. The V segment lost 5 bases and the J segment 6 bases; nucleotides outside the gene matches: 9. CDR3 size: 17 residues. For the CDR3, the DNA is TGTGCCACCAGTGGCTGGGGGACTAGCGGGAATGTCAATGAGCAGTTCTTC. Translating gives CATSGWGTSGNVNEQFF.

This clonotype was counted many times. The chain couples TRBV12-3 or TRBV12-4 to TRBJ1-2, with 9 bases aligning to TRBD1. V trimming: 4 bases; J trimming: 5 bases; junction bases outside the gene matches: 5. This CDR3 comprises 14 residues. The CDR3: CASSSTGGGYGYTF. CDR3 nucleotides: TGTGCCAGCAGTTCTACAGGGGGCGGATATGGCTACACCTTC.

This rearrangement joins TRBV27 to TRBJ2-4; 10 bases are a match to TRBD1. CDR1 is MNHEY and CDR2 is SMNVEV in the germline V gene (reference sequence). The trim removed 4 bases at V and 0 bases at J, leaving 15 bases unmatched. The CDR3 is made up of 20 amino acids. The CDR3 loop is CASSSFPGQGSRLAKNIQYF. CDR3 in DNA: TGTGCCAGCAGTTCCTTCCCGGGACAGGGGAGCAGACTAGCCAAAAACATTCAGTACTTC.

This clonotype occurred a few times. CDR3 amino acids: CASSQDRRAGAYGYTF. For the CDR3, the DNA is TGTGCCAGCAGCCAAGATAGGAGGGCAGGGGCCTATGGCTACACCTTC. This chain joins TRBV3-1 and TRBJ1-2, with D tentatively TRBD1 (6 bases). V was clipped by 0 bases and J by 4 bases, with 15 bases between them. Germline V gene lookup returns CDR1 LGHDT and CDR2 YNNKEL (reference sequence). The CDR3 is 16 amino acids. The full variable domain, its missing parts supplied by reference TRBV3-1 and TRBJ1-2, is DTAVSQTPKYLVTQMGNDKSIKCEQNLGHDTMYWYKQDSKKFLKIMFSYNNKELIINETVPNRFSPKSPDKAHLNLHINSLELGDSAVYFCASSQDRRAGAYGYTFGSGTRLTVV.

This chain uses TRBV9 with TRBJ2-5; tentatively, D is TRBD1 (5 bases). Germline loops: CDR1 SGDLS, CDR2 YYNGEE. This CDR3 is 15 amino acids long. Trimming shortened V by 4 bases and J by 2 bases, and 15 bases separated the two germline ends. CDR3 DNA sequence: TGTGCCAGCAGCCCTCGCAGGGCGCTTCAAGAGACCCAGTACTTC. Its translation: CASSPRRALQETQYF. The whole variable domain, remainder taken from reference TRBV9 and TRBJ2-5, is DSGVTQTPKHLITATGQRVTLRCSPRSGDLSVYWYQQSLDQGLQFLIQYYNGEERAKGNILERFSAQQFPDLHSELNLSSLELGDSALYFCASSPRRALQETQYFGPGTRLLVL.